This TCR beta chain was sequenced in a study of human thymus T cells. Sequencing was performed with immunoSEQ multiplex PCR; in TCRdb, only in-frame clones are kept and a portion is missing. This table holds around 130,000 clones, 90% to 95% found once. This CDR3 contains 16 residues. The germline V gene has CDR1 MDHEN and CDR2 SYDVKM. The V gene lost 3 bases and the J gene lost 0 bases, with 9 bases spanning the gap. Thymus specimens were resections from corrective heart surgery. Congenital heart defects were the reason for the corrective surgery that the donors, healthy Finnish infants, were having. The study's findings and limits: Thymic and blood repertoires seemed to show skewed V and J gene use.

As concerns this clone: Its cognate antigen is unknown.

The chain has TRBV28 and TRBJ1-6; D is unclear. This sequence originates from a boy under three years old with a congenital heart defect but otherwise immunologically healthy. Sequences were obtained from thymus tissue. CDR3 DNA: TGTGCCAGCAGTTTCCGCTGGAGCTCCTATAATTCACCCCTCCACTTT. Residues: CASSFRWSSYNSPLHF. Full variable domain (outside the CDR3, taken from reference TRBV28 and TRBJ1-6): DVKVTQSSRYLVKRTGEKVFLECVQDMDHENMFWYRQDPGLGLRLIYFSYDVKMKEKGDIPEGYSVSREKKERFSLILESASTNQTSMYLCASSFRWSSYNSPLHFGNGTRLTVT.